The 9 T cell receptor beta chains below come from one sample, sequenced in a study of T cells in Graves' hyperthyroidism and ophthalmopathy. From RNA transcripts, TCR beta CDR3 regions were amplified. HTBI primers drove first-round RT-PCR of the TCR CDR3. In TCRdb, the multiplex PCR reads were re-called with MiXCR into one record per CDR3 protein. The table records about 640,000 distinct CDR3 sequences, less than 25% of them present only once. The material sequenced was blood. Receptors were obtained from a man aged 25 to 40 with Graves' ophthalmopathy.

The chain carries TRBV3-1 and TRBJ1-1, with D hard to call. The V and J ends lost 2 bases and 0 bases respectively, with 7 bases between them. The CDR3 spans 14 residues. Germline loops: CDR1 LGHDT, CDR2 YNNKEL (reference sequence). The CDR3 region is CASSQLSVNTEAFF. CDR3 bases: TGTGCCAGCAGCCAACTCTCAGTGAACACTGAAGCTTTCTTT.

J is TRBJ2-6 and V is TRBV5-1; D is uncertain. Per germline, CDR1 SGHRS and CDR2 YFSETQ. Trimming removed 0 bases from V and 1 base from J, with 5 bases in between. The CDR3 has 15 amino acids. The CDR3 sequence is CASSLELSGANVLTF. CDR3 in DNA: TGCGCCAGCAGCTTGGAGTTATCTGGGGCCAACGTCCTGACTTTC.

The chain is built from TRBV7-2 and TRBJ2-7, with D possibly matching TRBD1 (7 bases). The CDR3 consists of 14 residues. Trimming took off 5 bases at V and 3 bases at J, with 14 bases between the two ends. The germline V gene encodes CDR1 SGHTA and CDR2 FQGNSA. In DNA form, the CDR3 reads TGTGCCAGCAGCCGCGGGACAGCCTACTACGAGCAGTACTTC. Its translation is CASSRGTAYYEQYF.

J is TRBJ1-4 and V is TRBV4-2, with 7 bases aligning to TRBD1. The junction had 9 bases not matched to a gene; V was cut back by 5 bases and J by 0 bases. The CDR3 totals 17 residues. CDR1 is LGHNA and CDR2 is YNFKEQ in the germline V gene. The CDR3 here is CASSGRGQATTNEKLFF. The DNA of the CDR3 is TGTGCCAGCAGCGGCCGAGGACAGGCGACAACTAATGAAAAACTGTTTTTT.

This clonotype has only a few counts. The rearrangement uses TRBV6-1 and TRBJ2-7; no clear D. The CDR3 is made up of 12 amino acids. Looked up from germline, CDR1 is MNHNS and CDR2 is SASEGT. V was clipped by 4 bases and J by 4 bases, with 8 bases between them. The CDR3, as DNA: TGTGCCAGCAGTGTGTACGCTTACGAGCAGTACTTC. Residues: CASSVYAYEQYF.

This clonotype was seen a few times. The V gene is TRBV24-1, the J gene TRBJ1-1; D is perhaps TRBD1 (5 bases). The CDR3 has 18 amino acids. The V gene lost 0 bases and the J gene lost 3 bases, with 19 bases spanning the gap. The V gene's germline CDR1 is KGHDR and CDR2 SFDVKD. The CDR3 protein is CATSDLQWGSRRDTEAFF. The CDR3 nucleotides are TGTGCCACCAGTGATTTGCAGTGGGGGAGCAGAAGAGACACTGAAGCTTTCTTT.

V and J are TRBV9 and TRBJ2-7, with TRBD2 as a possible D gene (6 bases). The CDR3 totals 10 residues. Germline CDR1 SGDLS, CDR2 YYNGEE. V lost 7 bases, J lost 9 bases, and 11 bases lay in between. The CDR3 sequence: CASGPGGQYF. CDR3 bases: TGTGCCAGCGGACCCGGGGGGCAGTACTTC.

With regard to this clonotype: It may be a read error: a sequence one base away is much more abundant. V is TRBV28 and J is TRBJ2-7; D perhaps matches TRBD2 (5 bases). Germline CDR1 reads MDHEN; CDR2 reads SYDVKM. This CDR3 spans 14 amino acids. The CDR3 is CVSSPSEADYEQYF. CDR3 nucleotides: TGTGTCAGCAGTCCATCAGAAGCGGACTACGAGCAGTACTTC.

This clonotype was seen once. CDR3 nucleotides: TGTGCCAGCAGCATAGGACTAGCGGGGAAATACGAGCAGTACTTC. Its translation is CASSIGLAGKYEQYF. The genes are TRBV7-2 and TRBJ2-7; 12 bases match TRBD2. The length of the CDR3 is 15 residues. J was trimmed by 4 bases and V by 5 bases; bases with no gene match: 6. The germline CDR1 and CDR2 sequences are SGHTA and FQGNSA.